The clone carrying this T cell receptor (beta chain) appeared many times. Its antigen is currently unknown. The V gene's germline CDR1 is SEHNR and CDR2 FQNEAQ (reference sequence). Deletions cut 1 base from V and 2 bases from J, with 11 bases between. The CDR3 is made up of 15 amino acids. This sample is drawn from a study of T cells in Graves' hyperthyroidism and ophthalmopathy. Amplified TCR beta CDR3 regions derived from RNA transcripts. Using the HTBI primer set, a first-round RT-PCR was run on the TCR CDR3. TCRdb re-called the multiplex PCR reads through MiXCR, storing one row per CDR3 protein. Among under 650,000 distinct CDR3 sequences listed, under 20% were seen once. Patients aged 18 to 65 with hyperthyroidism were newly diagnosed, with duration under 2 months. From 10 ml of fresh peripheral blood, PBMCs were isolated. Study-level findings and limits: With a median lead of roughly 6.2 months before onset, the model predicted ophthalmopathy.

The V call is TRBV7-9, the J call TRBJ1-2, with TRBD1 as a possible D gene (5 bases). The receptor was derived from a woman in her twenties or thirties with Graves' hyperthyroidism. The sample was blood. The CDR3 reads CASSLEYAGNYGYTF. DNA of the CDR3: TGTGCCAGCAGCTTAGAATATGCAGGGAACTATGGCTACACCTTC. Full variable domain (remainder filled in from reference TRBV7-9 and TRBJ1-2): DTGVSQNPRHKITKRGQNVTFRCDPISEHNRLYWYRQTLGQGPEFLTYFQNEAQLEKSRLLSDRFSAERPKGSFSTLEIQRTEQGDSAMYLCASSLEYAGNYGYTFGSGTRLTVV.